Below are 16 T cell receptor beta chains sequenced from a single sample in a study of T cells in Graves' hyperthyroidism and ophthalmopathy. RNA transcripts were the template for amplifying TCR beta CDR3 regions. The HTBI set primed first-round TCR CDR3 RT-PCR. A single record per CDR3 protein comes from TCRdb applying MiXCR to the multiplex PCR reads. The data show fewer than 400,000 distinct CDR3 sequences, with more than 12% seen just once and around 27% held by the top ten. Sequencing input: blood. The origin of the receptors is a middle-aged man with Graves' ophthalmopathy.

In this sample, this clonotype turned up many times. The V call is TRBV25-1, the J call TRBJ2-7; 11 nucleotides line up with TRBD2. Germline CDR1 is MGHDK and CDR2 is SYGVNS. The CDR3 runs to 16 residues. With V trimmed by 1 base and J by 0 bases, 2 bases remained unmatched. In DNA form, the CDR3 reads TGTGCCAGCAGTGAATTAGGGACTAGCGGCTCCTACGAGCAGTACTTC. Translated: CASSELGTSGSYEQYF.

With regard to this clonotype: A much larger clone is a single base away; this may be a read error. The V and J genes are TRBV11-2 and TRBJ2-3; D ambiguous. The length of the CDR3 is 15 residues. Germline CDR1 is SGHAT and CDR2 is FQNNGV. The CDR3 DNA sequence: TGTGCCGGCAGCCACTCGCAGACTAGCACAGATACGCAGTATTTT. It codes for CAGSHSQTSTDTQYF.

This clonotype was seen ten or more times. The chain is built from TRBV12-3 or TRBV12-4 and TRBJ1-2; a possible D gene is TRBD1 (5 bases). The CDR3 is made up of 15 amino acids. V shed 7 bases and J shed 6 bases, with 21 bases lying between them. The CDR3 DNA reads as TGTGCCAGCACCGAAAGGCGGGGCGCTACGGATGGCTACACCTTC. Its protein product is CASTERRGATDGYTF.

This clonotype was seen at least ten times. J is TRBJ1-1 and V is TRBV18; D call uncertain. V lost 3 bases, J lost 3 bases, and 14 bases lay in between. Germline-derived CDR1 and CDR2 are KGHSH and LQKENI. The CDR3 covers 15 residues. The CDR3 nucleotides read TGTGCCAGCTCACCCCTTCCCTACACAGACACTGAAGCTTTCTTT. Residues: CASSPLPYTDTEAFF.

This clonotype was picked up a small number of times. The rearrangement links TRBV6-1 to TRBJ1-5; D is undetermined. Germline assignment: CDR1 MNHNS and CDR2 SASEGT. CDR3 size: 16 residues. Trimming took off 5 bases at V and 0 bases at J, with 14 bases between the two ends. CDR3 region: CASSPLTSYSNQPQHF. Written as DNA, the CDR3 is TGTGCCAGCAGTCCCTTGACATCATATAGCAATCAGCCCCAGCATTTT.

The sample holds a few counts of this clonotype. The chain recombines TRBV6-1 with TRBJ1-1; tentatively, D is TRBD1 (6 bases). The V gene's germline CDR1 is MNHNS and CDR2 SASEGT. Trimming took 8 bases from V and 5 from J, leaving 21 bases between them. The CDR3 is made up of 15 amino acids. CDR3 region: CASGSDKPRGTEAFF. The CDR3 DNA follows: TGTGCCAGCGGGTCCGATAAACCCAGGGGAACTGAAGCTTTCTTT.

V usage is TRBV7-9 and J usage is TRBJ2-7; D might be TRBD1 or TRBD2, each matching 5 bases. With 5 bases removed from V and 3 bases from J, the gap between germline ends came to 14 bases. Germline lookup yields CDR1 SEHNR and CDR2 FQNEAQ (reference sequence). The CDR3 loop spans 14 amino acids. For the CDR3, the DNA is TGTGCCAGCAGCCACGAGGGTCAGGGCTACGAGCAGTACTTC. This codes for CASSHEGQGYEQYF.

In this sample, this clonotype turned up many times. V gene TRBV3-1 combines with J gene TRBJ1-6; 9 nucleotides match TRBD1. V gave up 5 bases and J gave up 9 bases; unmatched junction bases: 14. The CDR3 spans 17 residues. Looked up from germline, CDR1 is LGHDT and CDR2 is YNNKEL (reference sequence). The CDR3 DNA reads TGTGCCAGCAGCGCTCCCATCACCGGGACAGGGTCTTCACCCCTCCACTTT. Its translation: CASSAPITGTGSSPLHF.

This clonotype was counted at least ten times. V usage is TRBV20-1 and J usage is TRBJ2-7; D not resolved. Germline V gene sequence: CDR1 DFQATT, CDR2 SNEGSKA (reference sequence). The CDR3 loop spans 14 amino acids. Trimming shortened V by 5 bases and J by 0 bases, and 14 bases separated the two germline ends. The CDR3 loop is CSAFGAGSSYEQYF. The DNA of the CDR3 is TGCAGTGCTTTCGGAGCCGGGTCCTCCTACGAGCAGTACTTC.

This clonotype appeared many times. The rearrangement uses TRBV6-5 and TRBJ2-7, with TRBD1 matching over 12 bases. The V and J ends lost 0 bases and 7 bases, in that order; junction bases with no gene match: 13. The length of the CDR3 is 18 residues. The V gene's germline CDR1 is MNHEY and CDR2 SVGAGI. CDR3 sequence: CASSYSSKEGQGAREQYF. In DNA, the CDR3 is TGTGCCAGCAGTTACTCGAGTAAAGAGGGACAGGGGGCGAGGGAGCAGTACTTC.

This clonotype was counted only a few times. Here the CDR3 reads CASSDVSTGSRPDTQYF. Written as DNA, the CDR3 is TGTGCCAGCAGTGACGTGTCGACAGGGAGTAGACCAGATACGCAGTATTTT. The rearrangement joins TRBV25-1 to TRBJ2-3, with TRBD1 identical over 7 bases. Losses at the gene ends were 3 bases for V and 4 bases for J; bases not matched to a gene: 13. This CDR3 region has 17 residues. The V gene's germline CDR1 is MGHDK and CDR2 SYGVNS.

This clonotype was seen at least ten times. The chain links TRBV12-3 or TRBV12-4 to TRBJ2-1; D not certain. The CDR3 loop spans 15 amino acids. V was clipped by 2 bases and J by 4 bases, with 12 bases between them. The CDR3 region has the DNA TGTGCCAGCAGTTTAAGGGTTGGAGTGTACAATGAGCAGTTCTTC. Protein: CASSLRVGVYNEQFF.

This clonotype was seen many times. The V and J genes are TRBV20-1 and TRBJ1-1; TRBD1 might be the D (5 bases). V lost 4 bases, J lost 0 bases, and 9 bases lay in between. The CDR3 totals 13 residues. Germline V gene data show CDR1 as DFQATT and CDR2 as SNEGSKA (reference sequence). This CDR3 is CSATRDMNTEAFF. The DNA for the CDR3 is TGCAGTGCTACCAGGGATATGAACACTGAAGCTTTCTTT.

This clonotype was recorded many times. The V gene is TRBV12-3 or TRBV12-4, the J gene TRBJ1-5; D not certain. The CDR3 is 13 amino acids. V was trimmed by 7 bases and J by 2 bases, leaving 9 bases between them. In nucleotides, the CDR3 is TGTGCCAGCAAGCCGGTGGGCAATCAGCCCCAGCATTTT. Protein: CASKPVGNQPQHF.

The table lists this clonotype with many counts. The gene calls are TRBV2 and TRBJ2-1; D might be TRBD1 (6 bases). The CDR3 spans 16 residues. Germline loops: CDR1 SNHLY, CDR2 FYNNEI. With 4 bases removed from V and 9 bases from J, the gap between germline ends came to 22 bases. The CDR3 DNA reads TGTGCCAGCAGTGGACAGGAGAACGTCCTCATCGGTGAGCAGTTCTTC. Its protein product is CASSGQENVLIGEQFF.

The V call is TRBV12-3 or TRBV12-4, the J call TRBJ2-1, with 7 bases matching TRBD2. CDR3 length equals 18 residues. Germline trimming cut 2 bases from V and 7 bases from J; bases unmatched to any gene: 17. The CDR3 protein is CASSLRFMAGEDENEQFF. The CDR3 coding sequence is TGTGCCAGCAGTTTACGGTTCATGGCGGGAGAGGACGAAAATGAGCAGTTCTTC.